The 2 T cell receptor beta chains given below trace back to one sample, sequenced in a study of blood T cell repertoires in COVID-19. Sequenced by immunoSEQ multiplex PCR; TCRdb stores in-frame clones only, minus some. The data show some 290,000 clones, 90% to 95% seen once. Sequenced material: PBMCs or T cells enriched from blood (not recorded which). The receptors were gathered from a woman aged 25 to 39 who had been exposed to COVID-19.

The chain carries TRBV18 and TRBJ1-2; D call uncertain. The ends were cut back, 3 bases at V and 2 bases at J, with 13 bases in the middle. From germline, CDR1 is KGHSH and CDR2 LQKENI. The CDR3 contains 15 residues. CDR3: CASSPYHGENYGYTF. The CDR3 nucleotides read TGTGCCAGCTCACCGTATCACGGGGAAAACTATGGCTACACCTTC.

The V call is TRBV10-3, the J call TRBJ1-5; D unresolved. The CDR3 is 14 amino acids. Germline V gene lookup returns CDR1 ENHRY and CDR2 SYGVKD. The ends were cut back, 4 bases at V and 4 bases at J, with 11 bases in the middle. Here the CDR3 DNA reads TGTGCCATCAGTGCTCGAGGCCCTAATCAGCCCCAGCATTTT. It is translated as CAISARGPNQPQHF.